A single sample gave rise to the 17 T cell receptor beta chains below, sequenced in a study of regulatory T cells in long-lasting Graves disease. Time point specified: newly diagnosed GD, antithyroid drugs for less than 3 months. From RNA extracted from PBMCs, the TCR library was made. Building the TCR beta libraries relied on iRepertoire HTBI primers, and CDR3 regions underwent Arm-PCR. TCRdb passed the multiplex PCR reads through MiXCR, listing each CDR3 protein once. The sample consists of around 480,000 distinct CDR3 sequences, about a sixth of them appearing once. The sample also formed part of further work on T cells in Graves' hyperthyroidism and ophthalmopathy.

The sample in question was peripheral blood mononuclear cells (PBMCs), obtained at new diagnosis, from a patient treated with antithyroid drugs. These TCRs come from a man aged 40-49 years with Graves disease.

The V call is TRBV15, the J call TRBJ2-2; D remains ambiguous. V lost 0 bases and J 3 bases, leaving 5 bases between the germline ends. Per germline, CDR1 LNHNV and CDR2 YYDKDF (reference sequence). This CDR3 has 14 amino acids. The CDR3 is CATSRDKHTGELFF. The CDR3 nucleotides read TGTGCCACCAGCAGAGATAAGCACACCGGGGAGCTGTTTTTT. The variable domain in full, with the rest retrieved from reference TRBV15 and TRBJ2-2, is DAMVIQNPRYQVTQFGKPVTLSCSQTLNHNVMYWYQQKSSQAPKLLFHYYDKDFNNEADTPDNFQSRRPNTSFCFLDIRSPGLGDTAMYLCATSRDKHTGELFFGEGSRLTVL.

This clonotype was observed many times. The chain employs TRBV28 and TRBJ2-7; D possibly corresponds to TRBD1 (7 bases). In germline, CDR1 is MDHEN, CDR2 SYDVKM. CDR3 length: 15 residues. Trimming removed 4 bases at V and 2 bases at J, with 15 bases between. CDR3 amino acids: CASSSRGVITYEQYF. The CDR3 DNA reads TGTGCCAGCAGTTCCAGGGGGGTCATTACCTACGAGCAGTACTTC.

V and J are TRBV28 and TRBJ1-5, with D possibly matching TRBD1 (6 bases). Trimming took off 6 bases at V and 4 bases at J, with 13 bases between the two ends. The CDR3 is 14 amino acids. CDR1 is MDHEN, CDR2 SYDVKM, per germline. The CDR3 bases are TGTGCCAGCAGGATGGGGGGCTCTAATCAGCCCCAGCATTTT. Amino acid sequence: CASRMGGSNQPQHF.

Details on this clonotype: A read error is the likely source, as a far larger clone sits one nucleotide away. The V call is TRBV6-1, the J call TRBJ2-3, with 7 positions matching TRBD1. The end of the DNA aligns better with TRBJ2-7, so the J call may be wrong. CDR3 length: 15 amino acids. Germline V lookup: CDR1 MNHNS, CDR2 SASEGT. CDR3 sequence reads: CASNRLLGQHCEQYF. CDR3 sequence (DNA): TGTGCCAGCAACCGATTGTTGGGACAGCACTGCGAGCAGTACTTC.

J is TRBJ2-7 and V is TRBV20-1; 9 positions agree with TRBD1. The V segment lost 0 bases and the J segment 5 bases; nucleotides outside the gene matches: 11. Germline CDR1 DFQATT, CDR2 SNEGSKA (reference sequence). This CDR3 is 16 amino acids long. The CDR3: CSARDLRGDRAHEQYF. The CDR3 DNA reads as TGCAGTGCTAGAGATCTGAGAGGGGACAGGGCCCACGAGCAGTACTTC.

This clonotype was observed at least ten times. The chain employs TRBV7-6 and TRBJ2-1; D not certain. The CDR3 loop spans 13 amino acids. From germline, CDR1 is SGHVS and CDR2 FNYEAQ. The ends were cut back, 2 bases at V and 2 bases at J, with 4 bases in the middle. The DNA for the CDR3 is TGTGCCAGCAGCTTAAGCGCCTACAATGAGCAGTTCTTC. Translated: CASSLSAYNEQFF.

This clonotype was seen only a few times. The rearrangement links TRBV24-1 to TRBJ2-7; D is ambiguous. From germline, CDR1 is KGHDR and CDR2 SFDVKD. Trimming removed 1 base at V and 5 bases at J, with 8 bases between. The CDR3 has 13 amino acids. The CDR3, as DNA: TGTGCCACCAGTGATTTCAGGAATGACGAGCAGTACTTC. Protein sequence: CATSDFRNDEQYF.

This clonotype was detected many times. The chain couples TRBV13 to TRBJ2-3, with 7 bases identical to TRBD2. Germline CDR1 and CDR2: PRHDT and FYEKMQ (reference sequence). Trimming removed 2 bases from V and 7 bases from J; junction bases left unmatched: 9. The CDR3 has 15 amino acids. CDR3 loop: CASSLTAGRTNTQYF. DNA for the CDR3: TGTGCCAGCAGCTTAACAGCGGGAAGGACGAATACGCAGTATTTT.

This clonotype was counted at least ten times. This sequence joins TRBV2 and TRBJ2-1; D may be TRBD2 (6 bases). CDR1 and CDR2 (germline): SNHLY, FYNNEI. The CDR3 runs to 16 residues. Trimming took off 6 bases at V and 5 bases at J, with 20 bases between the two ends. DNA of the CDR3: TGTGCCAGCAGCCCGCAACCCGGGACTGGTGACAATGAGCAGTTCTTC. As protein: CASSPQPGTGDNEQFF.

This sequence joins TRBV6-1 and TRBJ2-1, with 14 bases fitting TRBD2. The CDR3 covers 16 residues. V lost 4 bases to trimming and J lost 4 bases; unmatched junction nucleotides: 3. Germline CDR1 MNHNS, CDR2 SASEGT. Here the CDR3 DNA reads TGTGCCAGCAGTGCTGGACTAGCGGGAGGATACAATGAGCAGTTCTTC. Residues: CASSAGLAGGYNEQFF.

This clonotype has just one count. The chain recombines TRBV20-1 with TRBJ2-1; 15 bases fit TRBD2. The V gene's germline CDR1 is DFQATT and CDR2 SNEGSKA (reference sequence). V lost 3 bases, J lost 9 bases, and 9 bases stayed unmatched. This CDR3 contains 16 residues. The CDR3 is CSASGLAGGPFVEQFF. CDR3 nucleotide sequence: TGCAGTGCTAGTGGACTAGCGGGAGGGCCTTTTGTTGAGCAGTTCTTC.

In this sample, this clonotype turned up many times. The V gene is TRBV28, the J gene TRBJ2-1; 10 bases line up with TRBD2. Germline trimming cut 2 bases from V and 4 bases from J; bases unmatched to any gene: 2. From germline, CDR1 is MDHEN and CDR2 SYDVKM. The CDR3 runs 15 residues. CDR3 sequence: CASSLSGRGYNEQFF. The CDR3 region has the DNA TGTGCCAGCAGTTTAAGCGGGAGGGGATACAATGAGCAGTTCTTC.

This clonotype was seen at least ten times. This sequence joins TRBV20-1 and TRBJ1-4, with D perhaps matching TRBD1 (5 bases). V was pared by 0 bases and J by 9 bases, with 8 bases between. CDR1 and CDR2 (germline): DFQATT, SNEGSKA (reference sequence). This CDR3 is built from 12 residues. The CDR3 coding sequence is TGCAGTGCTAGAGAAGACAGCCAAAAACTGTTTTTT. It specifies CSAREDSQKLFF.

In its sample, this clonotype was seen many times. The J gene is TRBJ2-7, the V gene TRBV28; 9 nucleotides line up with TRBD2. Germline CDR1 reads MDHEN; CDR2 reads SYDVKM. Germline trimming cut 7 bases from V and 3 bases from J; bases unmatched to any gene: 16. This CDR3 spans 17 amino acids. CDR3 in DNA: TGTGCCAGCATCTCCGGCTGGGGGCGGGAGGGCCTCTACGAGCAGTACTTC. This encodes CASISGWGREGLYEQYF.

The chain combines TRBV11-2 with TRBJ2-7; a possible D gene is TRBD1 (6 bases). The germline CDR1 and CDR2 sequences are SGHAT and FQNNGV. The CDR3 length is 12 residues. The CDR3 here is CATKSGAYEQYF. CDR3 in DNA: TGTGCTACCAAGTCAGGGGCCTACGAGCAGTACTTC.

In the case of this clonotype: A much larger clone differs by one base, so this may be a read error. Likely a read error: the CDR3 ends without its conserved phenylalanine or tryptophan. The chain has TRBV20-1 and TRBJ2-5, with 8 bases aligning to TRBD1. Looked up from germline, CDR1 is DFQATT and CDR2 is SNEGSKA (reference sequence). This CDR3 is 16 amino acids long. For the CDR3, the DNA is TGCAGCACATCTCTCCGTGAACAGGGGGTCAAAGAGACCCAGTACTCC. Translating it yields CSTSLREQGVKETQYS.

This clonotype was detected ten times or more. The chain links TRBV6-2 or TRBV6-3 to TRBJ1-1; no firm D call. The V gene lost 0 bases and the J gene lost 3 bases, with 5 bases spanning the gap. The germline V gene encodes CDR1 MNHEY and CDR2 SVGEGT. This CDR3 region has 13 residues. The CDR3 region is CASSYSDHTEAFF. DNA of the CDR3: TGTGCCAGCAGTTACTCGGATCACACTGAAGCTTTCTTT.